A selection of T cell receptor beta chains follows, all from one sample in a study of spatial heterogeneity in lung cancer. TCRdb recomputed calls from the 5' RACE reads with MiXCR, one row per CDR3 protein. There are around 66,000 distinct CDR3 sequences in the sample; roughly 6.4% occur only once, and roughly 14% lies in the top ten. The sequencing used PBMCs, collected at surgery. These TCRs come from a female donor with early-stage non-small cell lung cancer. CDR3s include the opening cysteine and the closing phenylalanine or tryptophan.

J,V,CDR3
TRBJ1-5,TRBV28,CASSPPGRINQPQHF
TRBJ1-5,TRBV19,CASSIGLGLDQPQHF
TRBJ2-1,TRBV12-5,CASVYTGTGDVSSYNEQFF
TRBJ2-2,TRBV12-3/TRBV12-4,CASSTREAGTTAGELFF
TRBJ1-2,TRBV5-1,CASSPRTDYGYTF
TRBJ1-5,TRBV12-3/TRBV12-4,CASSWGPGNQPQHF
TRBJ2-5,TRBV11-2,CASAAGDQETQYF
TRBJ1-1,TRBV19,CASSIRTGTLNTEAFF
TRBJ2-1,TRBV12-3/TRBV12-4,CASRRIGMGANEQFF
TRBJ2-6,TRBV5-1,CASSLMDSGANVLTF
TRBJ2-2,TRBV6-6,CASSPTSGSLTGELFF
TRBJ1-4,TRBV6-5,CASSSRQVATNEKLFF
TRBJ1-1,TRBV6-5,CASSYSAGYTEAFF
TRBJ2-5,TRBV7-2,CASSFGQETQYF
TRBJ2-3,TRBV7-6,CASSPLKGPTTRTDTQYF
TRBJ1-1,TRBV7-2,CASIGTPSPAFF
TRBJ1-1,TRBV28,CASSSAGTERATEAFF
TRBJ1-2,TRBV4-2,CASRPGKGDYGYTF
TRBJ2-7,TRBV6-2/TRBV6-3,CASSYGLALSYEQYF
TRBJ2-1,TRBV21-1,CASRRLAETLRLQNEQFF
TRBJ1-6,TRBV2,CASSERGLNHNSPLHF
TRBJ2-3,TRBV3-1,CASSQAGGLQDTQYF
TRBJ2-7,TRBV27,CASSLGGRGLYEQYF
TRBJ2-2,TRBV7-9,CASSLGSGLYTGELFF
TRBJ2-7,TRBV7-9,CASSLEPAYEQYF
TRBJ2-5,TRBV6-2/TRBV6-3,CASSYSRGLETQYF
TRBJ1-1,TRBV28,CAVYPRNTEAFF
TRBJ1-1,TRBV3-1,CASSQGGNTEAFF
TRBJ2-2,TRBV20-1,CSAARGGNTGELFF
TRBJ2-5,TRBV6-4,CASSASTVPQETQYF
TRBJ2-2,TRBV3-1,CASSQGGVATTGELFF
TRBJ2-6,TRBV6-5,CASSHRPGRLSGANVLTF
TRBJ2-3,TRBV12-3/TRBV12-4,CASSLASRTDTQYF
TRBJ2-1,TRBV7-2,CASSSFNEQFF
TRBJ2-1,TRBV5-4,CASSPTSGTINEQFF
TRBJ1-6,TRBV27,CASTATEAYNSPLHF
TRBJ2-1,TRBV6-1,CASSAPPGFPYNEQFF
TRBJ2-4,TRBV5-5,CASSPGVVAKNIQYF
TRBJ2-1,TRBV5-1,CASSRDNEQFF